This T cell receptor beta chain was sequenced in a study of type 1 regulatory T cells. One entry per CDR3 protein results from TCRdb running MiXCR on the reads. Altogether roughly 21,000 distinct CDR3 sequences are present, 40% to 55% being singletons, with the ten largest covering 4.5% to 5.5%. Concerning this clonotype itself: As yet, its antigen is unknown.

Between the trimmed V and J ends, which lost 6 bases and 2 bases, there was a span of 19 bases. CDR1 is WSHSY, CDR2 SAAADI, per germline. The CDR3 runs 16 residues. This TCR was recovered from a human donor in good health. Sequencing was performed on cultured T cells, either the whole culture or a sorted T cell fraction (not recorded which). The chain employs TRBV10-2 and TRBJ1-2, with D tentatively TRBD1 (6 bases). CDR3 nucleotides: TGCGCCAGCAGCTTTACAACAGGGATCCTCAACTATGGCTACACCTTC. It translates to CASSFTTGILNYGYTF.